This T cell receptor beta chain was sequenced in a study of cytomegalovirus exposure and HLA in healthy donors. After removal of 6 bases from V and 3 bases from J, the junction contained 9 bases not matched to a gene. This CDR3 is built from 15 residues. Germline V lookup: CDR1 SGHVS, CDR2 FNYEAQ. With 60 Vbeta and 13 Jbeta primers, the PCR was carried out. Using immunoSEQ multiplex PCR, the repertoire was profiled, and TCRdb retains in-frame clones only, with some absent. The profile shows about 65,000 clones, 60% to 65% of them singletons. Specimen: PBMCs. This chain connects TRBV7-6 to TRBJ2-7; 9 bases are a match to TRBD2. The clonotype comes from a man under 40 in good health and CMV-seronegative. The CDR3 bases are TGTGCCAGCAGTTCCAGCGGGGGGACGTTCTACGAGCAGTACTTC. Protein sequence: CASSSSGGTFYEQYF.